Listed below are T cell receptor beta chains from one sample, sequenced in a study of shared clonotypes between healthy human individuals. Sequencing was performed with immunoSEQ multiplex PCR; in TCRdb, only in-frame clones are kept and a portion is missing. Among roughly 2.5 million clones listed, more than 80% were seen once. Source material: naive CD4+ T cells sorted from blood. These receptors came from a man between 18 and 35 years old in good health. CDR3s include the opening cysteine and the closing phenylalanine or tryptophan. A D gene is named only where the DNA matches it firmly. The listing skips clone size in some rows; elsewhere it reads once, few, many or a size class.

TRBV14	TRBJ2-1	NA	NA	CATGAGPSSYNEQFF	TGTGCCACCGGGGCAGGGCCTAGCTCCTACAATGAGCAGTTCTTC
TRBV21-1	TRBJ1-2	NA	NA	CASSKIGVGFF	TGTGCCAGCAGCAAAATAGGGGTCGGCTTCTTC
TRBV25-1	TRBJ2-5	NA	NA	CASSRPRRGRGETQYF	TGTGCCAGCAGCCGCCCGCGGAGGGGGCGAGGGGAGACCCAGTACTTC
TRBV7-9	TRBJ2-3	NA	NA	CASSLEGDWSTDTQYF	TGTGCCAGCAGCTTAGAGGGGGATTGGAGCACAGATACGCAGTATTTT
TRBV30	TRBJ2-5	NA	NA	CAWTPVQGQETQYF	TGTGCCTGGACCCCCGTACAGGGACAAGAGACCCAGTACTTC
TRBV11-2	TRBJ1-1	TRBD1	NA	CASTLTGGKGGTEAFF	TGTGCCAGCACCCTGACAGGGGGCAAGGGGGGCACTGAAGCTTTCTTT
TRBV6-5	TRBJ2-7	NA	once	CASSYRGISYEQYF	TGTGCCAGCAGTTACAGGGGTATCTCCTACGAGCAGTACTTC
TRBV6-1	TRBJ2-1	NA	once	CASSPGSSSYNEQFF	TGTGCCAGCAGTCCAGGGTCGAGCTCCTACAATGAGCAGTTCTTC
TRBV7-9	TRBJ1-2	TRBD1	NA	CASSPPETGNYGYTF	TGTGCCAGCAGCCCCCCCGAGACAGGGAACTATGGCTACACCTTC
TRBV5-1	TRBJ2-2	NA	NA	CASSLEGFTGELFF	TGCGCCAGCAGCTTGGAGGGTTTCACCGGGGAGCTGTTTTTT
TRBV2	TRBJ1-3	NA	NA	CASREQGGGNTIYF	TGTGCCAGCAGGGAACAGGGCGGGGGAAACACCATATATTTT
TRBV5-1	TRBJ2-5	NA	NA	CASSSRGRWSGRFQETQYF	TGCGCCAGCAGCAGCAGGGGGCGCTGGAGCGGGAGATTCCAAGAGACCCAGTACTTC
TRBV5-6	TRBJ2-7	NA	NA	CASSGPGTPNYEQYF	TGTGCCAGCAGCGGTCCCGGGACACCTAACTACGAGCAGTACTTC
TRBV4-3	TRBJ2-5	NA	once	CASSQDLTGRGAYGETQYF	TGCGCCAGCAGCCAAGATTTGACGGGTCGGGGGGCCTACGGAGAGACCCAGTACTTC
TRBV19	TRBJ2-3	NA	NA	CASSIRTSTDTQYF	TGTGCCAGTAGTATACGGACCAGCACAGATACGCAGTATTTT
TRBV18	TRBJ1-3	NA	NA	CASSQFGNTIYF	TGTGCCAGCTCGCAGTTTGGAAACACCATATATTTT
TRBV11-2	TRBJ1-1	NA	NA	CASSLDLQGLEAFF	TGTGCCAGCAGCTTAGATCTCCAGGGGCTTGAAGCTTTCTTT
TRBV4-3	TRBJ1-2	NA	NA	CASSQEGGARDYGYTF	TGCGCCAGCAGCCAAGAAGGCGGGGCGCGGGACTATGGCTACACCTTC
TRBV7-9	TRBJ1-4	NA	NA	CASSSPPLGANEKLFF	TGTGCCAGCAGCTCACCACCCCTGGGGGCTAATGAAAAACTGTTTTTT
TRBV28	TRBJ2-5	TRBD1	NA	CASSFPNRGYQETQYF	TGTGCCAGCAGTTTCCCTAACAGGGGGTACCAAGAGACCCAGTACTTC
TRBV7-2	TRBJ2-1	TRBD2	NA	CASSSGLAGDEQFF	TGTGCCAGCAGCTCGGGACTAGCGGGCGATGAGCAGTTCTTC
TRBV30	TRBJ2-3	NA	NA	CAWSLGVGGDTQYF	TGTGCCTGGAGTCTGGGAGTTGGGGGAGATACGCAGTATTTT
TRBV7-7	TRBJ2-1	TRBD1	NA	CASSLGGQVYNEQFF	TGTGCTAGCAGCTTAGGGGGACAGGTCTACAATGAGCAGTTCTTC
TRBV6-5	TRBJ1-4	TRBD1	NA	CASYRTGGDEKLFF	TGTGCCAGCTACAGGACAGGGGGGGATGAAAAACTGTTTTTT
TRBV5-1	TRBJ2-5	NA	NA	CASSLNQETQYF	TGCGCCAGCAGCTTAAATCAAGAGACCCAGTACTTC
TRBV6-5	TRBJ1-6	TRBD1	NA	CASSRDRNNSPLHF	TGTGCCAGCAGCCGGGACAGAAATAATTCACCCCTCCACTTT
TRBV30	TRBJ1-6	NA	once	CAWSLQGDSPLHF	TGTGCCTGGAGTTTACAGGGAGACTCACCCCTCCACTTT
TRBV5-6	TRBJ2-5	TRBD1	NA	CASSLGGTGGWETQYF	TGTGCCAGCAGCTTGGGAGGTACAGGGGGCTGGGAGACCCAGTACTTC
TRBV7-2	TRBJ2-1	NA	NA	CASSAGTPWSYNEQFF	TGTGCCAGCAGCGCCGGGACCCCATGGTCCTACAATGAGCAGTTCTTC